Below are 8 T cell receptor beta chains sequenced from a single sample in a study of blood T cells in healthy people across ages. The second PCR ran about 6 to 12 cycles with a sample-barcoded 5' primer and J-beta primers. TCRdb analysed the 5' RACE reads with MiXCR anew, one entry per CDR3 protein. The profile shows around 1,100,000 distinct CDR3 sequences, roughly two fifths of them singletons. Sequenced: blood. These receptors all come from a man younger than 30 in good health.

This chain uses TRBV20-1 with TRBJ2-7; no clear D gene. The CDR3 sequence is 12 residues long. V shed 5 bases and J shed 2 bases, with 10 bases lying between them. CDR1 DFQATT and CDR2 SNEGSKA come from the germline V gene (reference sequence). CDR3 sequence (DNA): TGCAGTGCTTCTACAGAAACCTACGAGCAGTACTTC. It specifies CSASTETYEQYF.

The gene calls are TRBV20-1 and TRBJ2-1; D remains unclear. Germline V gives CDR1 DFQATT, CDR2 SNEGSKA (reference sequence). V dropped 0 bases and J dropped 5 bases, with 11 bases sitting between them. This CDR3 has 14 amino acids. The CDR3 sequence is CSARDPDDNNEQFF. DNA for the CDR3: TGCAGTGCTAGAGACCCGGACGACAACAATGAGCAGTTCTTC.

The sample holds one count of this clonotype. The chain has TRBV20-1 and TRBJ2-1, with 10 bases aligning to TRBD2. Judging by the DNA end, TRBJ2-7 fits better; the J call may be wrong. In germline, CDR1 is DFQATT, CDR2 SNEGSKA (reference sequence). This CDR3 contains 17 residues. CDR3 sequence (DNA): TGCAGTGCCAGCCGGGCTAGCGGGGGTCCTCGCTACAATGAGCAGTACTTC. It encodes CSASRASGGPRYNEQYF.

Remarks on this clonotype: A junction boundary mismatches the germline segment, possibly from a read error. In DNA form, the CDR3 reads TGTGCCAGCAGCGTAGCCCAACAGGGGCAGACCCAGTACTTC. This encodes CASSVAQQGQTQYF. The chain links TRBV7-9 to TRBJ2-5; TRBD1 aligns across 7 bases. This CDR3 is 14 amino acids long. Germline V CDR1 and CDR2: SEHNR, FQNEAQ (reference sequence).

This chain joins TRBV28 and TRBJ2-7; 12 bases are a match to TRBD1. The J call is in doubt because the DNA end fits TRBJ2-5 better. The CDR3 loop spans 14 amino acids. The germline gives CDR1 MDHEN, CDR2 SYDVKM. CDR3 coding DNA: TGTGCCAGCAGGGGACAGGGGGCGCAGGAGACCCAGTACTTC. It translates to CASRGQGAQETQYF.

Concerning this clonotype itself: Since a much larger clone is just one base distant, this may be a read error. The V and J genes are TRBV12-3 or TRBV12-4 and TRBJ1-5; tentatively, D is TRBD1 (5 bases). The CDR3 loop spans 13 amino acids. Trimming took 5 bases from V and 3 from J, leaving 8 bases between them. CDR3 nucleotide sequence: TGTGCCAGCAGTCGACAGATCAATCAGCCCCAGCATTTT. Its protein is CASSRQINQPQHF.

The J gene is TRBJ2-3, the V gene TRBV5-1; the match to TRBD1 covers 9 bases. This CDR3 has 15 residues. V gave up 2 bases and J gave up 4 bases; unmatched junction bases: 5. Germline V gives CDR1 SGHRS, CDR2 YFSETQ. The CDR3 is CASSLTGGKADTQYF. The CDR3 coding sequence is TGCGCCAGCAGCTTAACAGGGGGCAAAGCAGATACGCAGTATTTT.

This clonotype was counted between two and nine times. The chain employs TRBV3-1 and TRBJ2-5; a weak D match, TRBD2 (7 bases). The CDR3 is made up of 14 amino acids. The germline gives CDR1 LGHDT, CDR2 YNNKEL (reference sequence). Trimming took 2 bases from V and 4 from J, leaving 11 bases between them. The CDR3 sequence: CASSQRGRAETQYF. For the CDR3, the DNA is TGTGCCAGCAGCCAAAGGGGGAGGGCAGAGACCCAGTACTTC.